This T cell receptor beta chain was identified in a study of PD-1 blockade in classical Hodgkin lymphoma. Study outcomes and limitations: For complete responders, baseline diversity was comparable to that of newly diagnosed patients. Individuals who commenced nivolumab within less than 1 year of ASCT were excluded.

This clone appeared a few times. No antigen is known for it. Sequencing used immunoSEQ multiplex PCR; TCRdb keeps in-frame clones, though not all of them. In the table there are just under 40,000 clones, 77% of which are singletons. This sample's time point: cycle 4 day 1 (C4D1), after more than 5 weeks of nivolumab. Each patient relapsed following autologous stem cell transplantation, and prior brentuximab vedotin exposure differed. Complete response, partial response or progressive disease was recorded as best response. Trimming took 6 bases from V and 7 from J; bases not matched to a gene: 4. CDR1 and CDR2 from the germline V gene are WSHSY and SAAADI. The CDR3 runs to 13 residues.

The sequence was collected from a human donor with classical Hodgkin lymphoma. Sequencing used peripheral blood mononuclear cells (PBMCs), obtained before the fourth cycle of nivolumab. This chain uses TRBV10-2 with TRBJ2-3; 10 nucleotides match TRBD1. The CDR3 DNA reads as TGCGCCAGCAGCTGGACAGGGGGGAATACGCAGTATTTT. This gives the protein CASSWTGGNTQYF.